Listed below are T cell receptor beta chains from one sample, sequenced in a study of shared clonotypes between healthy human individuals. Profiled with immunoSEQ multiplex PCR; TCRdb holds only in-frame clones, not every one. The sample records over a million clones, roughly 96% being singletons. The sample was naive CD4+ T cells sorted from blood. The receptors come from a man aged 25-40 years in good health. Each CDR3 is given with its conserved first and last residue. A D gene is named only where the DNA matches it firmly. Only part of the rows carry a size: once, few, many, or a class if the clone is expanded.

j_call: TRBJ2-3
v_call: TRBV7-9
clone_size: .
d_call: .
cdr3_nt: TGTGCCAGCAGCTTAGCGCGCGAGGGTCCTAGCACAGATACGCAGTATTTT
cdr3_aa: CASSLAREGPSTDTQYF

j_call: TRBJ2-1
v_call: TRBV10-3
clone_size: .
d_call: TRBD2
cdr3_nt: TGTGCCATCAGTGAGTCGAGGACTAGCGGGAGGAATGAGCAGTTCTTC
cdr3_aa: CAISESRTSGRNEQFF

j_call: TRBJ2-1
v_call: TRBV29-1
clone_size: .
d_call: .
cdr3_nt: TGCAGCGTTTGTACAGGCTCCTCTTACAATGAGCAGTTCTTC
cdr3_aa: CSVCTGSSYNEQFF

j_call: TRBJ2-1
v_call: TRBV29-1
clone_size: .
d_call: .
cdr3_nt: TGCAGCGCCCGAACAGGGATTAGCTCCTACAATGAGCAGTTCTTC
cdr3_aa: CSARTGISSYNEQFF

j_call: TRBJ1-5
v_call: TRBV19
clone_size: .
d_call: TRBD1
cdr3_nt: TGTGCCAGTAGTATCCAGGGGGTTACCAGAAATCAGCCCCAGCATTTT
cdr3_aa: CASSIQGVTRNQPQHF

j_call: TRBJ2-7
v_call: TRBV5-1
clone_size: .
d_call: TRBD2
cdr3_nt: TGCGCCAGCAGCTCGGGGACTAGCGTCTCCTACGAGCAGTACTTC
cdr3_aa: CASSSGTSVSYEQYF

j_call: TRBJ2-7
v_call: TRBV15
clone_size: .
d_call: .
cdr3_nt: TGTGCCACCAGCAGAGATCGGGCAGAGAGATATTGGGGGCCCTACGAGCAGTACTTC
cdr3_aa: CATSRDRAERYWGPYEQYF

j_call: TRBJ2-5
v_call: TRBV21-1
clone_size: .
d_call: .
cdr3_nt: TGTGCCAGCAGCAAAGCTGGGGGTAGCCAACTACAAGAGACCCAGTACTTC
cdr3_aa: CASSKAGGSQLQETQYF

j_call: TRBJ1-4
v_call: TRBV6-5
clone_size: .
d_call: TRBD1
cdr3_nt: TGTGCCAGCGGACAGGGTTTGGGAAAACTGTTTTTT
cdr3_aa: CASGQGLGKLFF

j_call: TRBJ2-4
v_call: TRBV9
clone_size: .
d_call: .
cdr3_nt: TGTGCCAGCAGCGTAGGGCAGGGAAACATTCAGTACTTC
cdr3_aa: CASSVGQGNIQYF

j_call: TRBJ2-7
v_call: TRBV15
clone_size: .
d_call: .
cdr3_nt: TGTGCCACCAGCCGTCGACAGGTATACTCCTACGAGCAGTACTTC
cdr3_aa: CATSRRQVYSYEQYF

j_call: TRBJ2-3
v_call: TRBV28
clone_size: .
d_call: TRBD2
cdr3_nt: TGTGCCAGCAGTTCCATCGGGGGGGGAAACATGAATACGCAGTATTTT
cdr3_aa: CASSSIGGGNMNTQYF

j_call: TRBJ2-2
v_call: TRBV6-6
clone_size: .
d_call: TRBD2
cdr3_nt: TGTGCCAGCAGATATCCGGGACTAGAGACCGGGGAGCTGTTTTTT
cdr3_aa: CASRYPGLETGELFF

j_call: TRBJ2-1
v_call: TRBV21-1
clone_size: .
d_call: .
cdr3_nt: TGTGCCAGCAGGACTAGCGGGCTACGCTCCTACAATGAGCAGTTCTTC
cdr3_aa: CASRTSGLRSYNEQFF

j_call: TRBJ1-1
v_call: TRBV7-3
clone_size: .
d_call: TRBD1
cdr3_nt: TGTGCCAGCAGCTCCGACAGGGGCACTGAAGCTTTCTTT
cdr3_aa: CASSSDRGTEAFF

j_call: TRBJ2-5
v_call: TRBV19
clone_size: once
d_call: TRBD2
cdr3_nt: TGTGCCAGTAGCCGAGGGGAACTAGCGGGAGGAGAGACCCAGTACTTC
cdr3_aa: CASSRGELAGGETQYF

j_call: TRBJ2-5
v_call: TRBV7-9
clone_size: .
d_call: .
cdr3_nt: TGTGCCAGCAGCTTCCGTCAGGGGCAAGAGACCCAGTACTTC
cdr3_aa: CASSFRQGQETQYF

j_call: TRBJ2-7
v_call: TRBV6-6
clone_size: .
d_call: TRBD1
cdr3_nt: TGTGCCAGCAGTTACGACGGGACAGGATTCTACGAGCAGTACTTC
cdr3_aa: CASSYDGTGFYEQYF

j_call: TRBJ2-1
v_call: TRBV2
clone_size: .
d_call: .
cdr3_nt: TGTGCCAGCAGTTTCCAGGGGCCCTACAATGAGCAGTTCTTC
cdr3_aa: CASSFQGPYNEQFF

j_call: TRBJ1-1
v_call: TRBV29-1
clone_size: .
d_call: .
cdr3_nt: TGCAGCGTTCTAGTAGGGGGGGACACTGAAGCTTTCTTT
cdr3_aa: CSVLVGGDTEAFF

j_call: TRBJ1-2
v_call: TRBV6-6
clone_size: .
d_call: TRBD1
cdr3_nt: TGTGCCAGCAGTCCCCGGGACAGGGGGTATGGCTACACCTTC
cdr3_aa: CASSPRDRGYGYTF

j_call: TRBJ2-7
v_call: TRBV19
clone_size: .
d_call: .
cdr3_nt: TGTGCCAGTAGTATAGTGACAGGCGTGGGCTACGAGCAGTACTTC
cdr3_aa: CASSIVTGVGYEQYF

j_call: TRBJ2-1
v_call: TRBV7-6
clone_size: .
d_call: .
cdr3_nt: TGTGCCAGCAGCTTAGGAGGGGGAAGGGGTCCCTTCAACCCCCCCCATGAGCAGTTCTTC
cdr3_aa: CASSLGGGRGPFNPPHEQFF

j_call: TRBJ2-1
v_call: TRBV5-4
clone_size: .
d_call: TRBD2
cdr3_nt: TGTGCCAGCACCAAAGCTAGCGGGATAGGGACCTACAATGAGCAGTTCTTC
cdr3_aa: CASTKASGIGTYNEQFF

j_call: TRBJ2-3
v_call: TRBV6-5
clone_size: .
d_call: .
cdr3_nt: TGTGCCAGCAGTTACTCGAGGGTAGTCACAGATACGCAGTATTTT
cdr3_aa: CASSYSRVVTDTQYF

j_call: TRBJ2-6
v_call: TRBV6-1
clone_size: .
d_call: .
cdr3_nt: TGTGCCAGCAGTGAAGAAGGCGGAAGGGGCTTCTCTGGGGCCAACGTCCTGACTTTC
cdr3_aa: CASSEEGGRGFSGANVLTF